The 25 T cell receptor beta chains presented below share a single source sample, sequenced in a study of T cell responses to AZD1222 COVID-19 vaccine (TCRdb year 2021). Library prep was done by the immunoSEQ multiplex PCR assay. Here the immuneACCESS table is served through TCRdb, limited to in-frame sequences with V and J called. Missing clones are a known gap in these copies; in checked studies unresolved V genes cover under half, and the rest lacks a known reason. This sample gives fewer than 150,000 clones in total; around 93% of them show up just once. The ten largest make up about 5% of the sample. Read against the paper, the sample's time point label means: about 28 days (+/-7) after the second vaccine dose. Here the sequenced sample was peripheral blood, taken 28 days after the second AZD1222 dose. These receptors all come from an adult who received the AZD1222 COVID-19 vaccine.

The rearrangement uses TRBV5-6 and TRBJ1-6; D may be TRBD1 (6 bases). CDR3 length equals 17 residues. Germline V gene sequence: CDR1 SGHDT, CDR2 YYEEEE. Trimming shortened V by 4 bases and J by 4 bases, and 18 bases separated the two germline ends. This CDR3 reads CASSGATGGGYNSPLHF. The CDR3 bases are TGTGCCAGCAGCGGGGCCACCGGGGGCGGTTATAATTCACCCCTCCACTTT.

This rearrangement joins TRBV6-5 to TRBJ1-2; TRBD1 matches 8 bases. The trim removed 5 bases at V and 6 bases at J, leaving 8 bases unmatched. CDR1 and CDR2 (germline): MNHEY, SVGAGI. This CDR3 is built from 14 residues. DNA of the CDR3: TGTGCCAGCAGTCGCACTCAGGGGGCTAATGGCTACACCTTC. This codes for CASSRTQGANGYTF.

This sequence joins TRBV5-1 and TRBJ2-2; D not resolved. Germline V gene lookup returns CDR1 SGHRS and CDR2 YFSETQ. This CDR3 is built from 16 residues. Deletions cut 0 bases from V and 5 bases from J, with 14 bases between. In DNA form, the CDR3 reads TGCGCCAGCAGCTTGGCGAGTTTGGGCGCTACCGGGGAGCTGTTTTTT. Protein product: CASSLASLGATGELFF. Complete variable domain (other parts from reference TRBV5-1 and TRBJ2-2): KAGVTQTPRYLIKTRGQQVTLSCSPISGHRSVSWYQQTPGQGLQFLFEYFSETQRNKGNFPGRFSGRQFSNSRSEMNVSTLELGDSALYLCASSLASLGATGELFFGEGSRLTVL.

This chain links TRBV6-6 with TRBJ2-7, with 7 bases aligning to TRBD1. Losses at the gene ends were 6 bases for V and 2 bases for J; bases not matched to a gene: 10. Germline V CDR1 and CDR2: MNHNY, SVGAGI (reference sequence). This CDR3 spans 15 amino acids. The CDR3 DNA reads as TGTGCCAGCAGCCGAGACAGGGTTAATGCCTACGAGCAGTACTTC. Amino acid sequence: CASSRDRVNAYEQYF.

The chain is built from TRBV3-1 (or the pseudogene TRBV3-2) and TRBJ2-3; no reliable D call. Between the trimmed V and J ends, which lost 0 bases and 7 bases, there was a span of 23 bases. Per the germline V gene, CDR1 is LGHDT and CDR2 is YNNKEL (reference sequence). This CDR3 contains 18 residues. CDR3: CASSQEFQAPLLVHTQYF. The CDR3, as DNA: TGTGCCAGCAGCCAAGAATTCCAGGCCCCCCTATTGGTACATACGCAGTATTTT.

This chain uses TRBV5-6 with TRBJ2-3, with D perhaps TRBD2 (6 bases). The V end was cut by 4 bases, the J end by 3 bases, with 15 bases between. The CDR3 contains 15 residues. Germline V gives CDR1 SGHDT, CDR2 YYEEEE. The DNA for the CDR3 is TGTGCCAGCAGCCTCCCCGGGGGTGGGACAGATACGCAGTATTTT. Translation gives CASSLPGGGTDTQYF.

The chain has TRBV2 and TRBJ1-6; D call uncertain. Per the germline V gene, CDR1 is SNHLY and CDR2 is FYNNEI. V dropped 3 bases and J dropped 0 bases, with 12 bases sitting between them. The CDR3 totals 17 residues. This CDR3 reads CASSDWAMSSYNSPLHF. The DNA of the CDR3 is TGTGCCAGCAGTGATTGGGCTATGAGCTCCTATAATTCACCCCTCCACTTT.

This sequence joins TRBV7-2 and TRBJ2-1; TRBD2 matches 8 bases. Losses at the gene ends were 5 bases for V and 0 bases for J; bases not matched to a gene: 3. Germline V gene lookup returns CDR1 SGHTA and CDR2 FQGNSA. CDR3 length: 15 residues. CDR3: CASSRGGYSYNEQFF. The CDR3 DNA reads TGTGCCAGCAGCCGCGGGGGGTACTCCTACAATGAGCAGTTCTTC.

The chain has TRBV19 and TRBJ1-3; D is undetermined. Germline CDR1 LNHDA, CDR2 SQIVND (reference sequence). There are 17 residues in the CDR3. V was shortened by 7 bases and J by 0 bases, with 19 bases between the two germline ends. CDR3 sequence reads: CASILDPSPYSGNTIYF. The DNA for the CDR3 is TGTGCCAGTATATTGGATCCTAGTCCTTACTCTGGAAACACCATATATTTT.

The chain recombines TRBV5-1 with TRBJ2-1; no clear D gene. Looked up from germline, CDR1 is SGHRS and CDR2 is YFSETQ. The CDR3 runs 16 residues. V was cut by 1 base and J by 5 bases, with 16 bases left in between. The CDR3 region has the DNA TGCGCCAGCAGCTTGTCTACGCGTGGGAATGACAATGAGCAGTTCTTC. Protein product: CASSLSTRGNDNEQFF.

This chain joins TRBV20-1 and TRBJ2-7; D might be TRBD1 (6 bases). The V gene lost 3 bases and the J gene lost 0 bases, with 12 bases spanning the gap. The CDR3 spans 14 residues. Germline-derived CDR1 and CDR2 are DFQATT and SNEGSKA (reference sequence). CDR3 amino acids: CSASAQGSSYEQYF. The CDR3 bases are TGCAGTGCTAGTGCGCAGGGGAGCTCCTACGAGCAGTACTTC.

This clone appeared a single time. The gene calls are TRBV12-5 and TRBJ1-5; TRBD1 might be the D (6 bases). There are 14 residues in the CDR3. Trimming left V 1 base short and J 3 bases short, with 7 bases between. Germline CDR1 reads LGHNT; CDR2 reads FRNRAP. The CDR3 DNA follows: TGTGCTAGTGGTTTGGGACAGGCCAATCAGCCCCAGCATTTT. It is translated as CASGLGQANQPQHF.

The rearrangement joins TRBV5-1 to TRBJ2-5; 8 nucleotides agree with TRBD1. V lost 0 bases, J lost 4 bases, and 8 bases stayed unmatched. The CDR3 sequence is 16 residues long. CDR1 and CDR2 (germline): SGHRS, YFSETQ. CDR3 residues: CASSLEGQVGGETQYF. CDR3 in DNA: TGCGCCAGCAGCTTGGAGGGACAGGTCGGGGGAGAGACCCAGTACTTC.

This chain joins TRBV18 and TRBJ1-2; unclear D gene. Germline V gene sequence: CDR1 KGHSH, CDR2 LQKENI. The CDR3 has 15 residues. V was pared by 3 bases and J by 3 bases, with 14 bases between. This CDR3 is CASSPLPSSDYGYTF. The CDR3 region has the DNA TGTGCCAGCTCACCCCTCCCCTCCTCGGACTATGGCTACACCTTC.

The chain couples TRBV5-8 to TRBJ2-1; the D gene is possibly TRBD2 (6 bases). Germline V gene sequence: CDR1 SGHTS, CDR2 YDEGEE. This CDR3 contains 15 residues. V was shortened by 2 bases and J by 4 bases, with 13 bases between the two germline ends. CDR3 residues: CASSLWPGRYNEQFF. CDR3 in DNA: TGTGCCAGCAGCTTATGGCCTGGGAGGTACAATGAGCAGTTCTTC.

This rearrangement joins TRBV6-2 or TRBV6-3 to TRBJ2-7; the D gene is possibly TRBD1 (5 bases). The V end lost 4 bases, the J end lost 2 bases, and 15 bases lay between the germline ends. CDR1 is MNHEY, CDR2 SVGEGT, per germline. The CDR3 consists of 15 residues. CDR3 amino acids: CASSSLPTAPYEQYF. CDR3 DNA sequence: TGTGCCAGCAGTTCCCTCCCGACAGCCCCCTACGAGCAGTACTTC.

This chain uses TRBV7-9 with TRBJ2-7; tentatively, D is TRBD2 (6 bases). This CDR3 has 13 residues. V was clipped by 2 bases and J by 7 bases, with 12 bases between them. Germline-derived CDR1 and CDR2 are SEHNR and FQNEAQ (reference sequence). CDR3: CASSLPDGGEQYF. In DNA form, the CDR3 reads TGTGCCAGCAGCTTACCCGACGGGGGTGAGCAGTACTTC. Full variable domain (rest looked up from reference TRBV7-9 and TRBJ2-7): DTGVSQNPRHKITKRGQNVTFRCDPISEHNRLYWYRQTLGQGPEFLTYFQNEAQLEKSRLLSDRFSAERPKGSFSTLEIQRTEQGDSAMYLCASSLPDGGEQYFGPGTRLTVT.

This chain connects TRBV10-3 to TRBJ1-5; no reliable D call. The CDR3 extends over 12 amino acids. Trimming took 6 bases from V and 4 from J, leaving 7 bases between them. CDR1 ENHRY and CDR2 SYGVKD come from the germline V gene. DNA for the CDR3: TGTGCCATCAGGGGAGAGAATCAGCCCCAGCATTTT. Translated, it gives CAIRGENQPQHF.

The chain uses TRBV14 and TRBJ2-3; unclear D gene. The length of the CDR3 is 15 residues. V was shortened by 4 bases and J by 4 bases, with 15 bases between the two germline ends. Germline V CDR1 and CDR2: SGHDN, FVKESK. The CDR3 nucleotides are TGTGCCAGCAGCCCCTCCCTCTCACGCGCAGATACGCAGTATTTT. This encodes CASSPSLSRADTQYF. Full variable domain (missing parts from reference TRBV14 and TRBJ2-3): EAGVTQFPSHSVIEKGQTVTLRCDPISGHDNLYWYRRVMGKEIKFLLHFVKESKQDESGMPNNRFLAERTGGTYSTLKVQPAELEDSGVYFCASSPSLSRADTQYFGPGTRLTVL.

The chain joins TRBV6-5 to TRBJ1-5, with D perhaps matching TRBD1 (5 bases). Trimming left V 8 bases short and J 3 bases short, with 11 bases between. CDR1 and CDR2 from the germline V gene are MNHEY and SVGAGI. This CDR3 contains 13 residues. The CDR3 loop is CASEEQDNQPQHF. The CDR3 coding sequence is TGTGCCAGCGAGGAACAGGACAATCAGCCCCAGCATTTT.

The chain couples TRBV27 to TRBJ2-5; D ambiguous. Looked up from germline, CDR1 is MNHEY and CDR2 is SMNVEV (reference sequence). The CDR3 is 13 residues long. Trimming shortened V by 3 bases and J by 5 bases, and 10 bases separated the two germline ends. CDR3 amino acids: CASSFTVGETQYF. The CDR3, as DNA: TGTGCCAGCAGTTTTACAGTCGGGGAGACCCAGTACTTC.

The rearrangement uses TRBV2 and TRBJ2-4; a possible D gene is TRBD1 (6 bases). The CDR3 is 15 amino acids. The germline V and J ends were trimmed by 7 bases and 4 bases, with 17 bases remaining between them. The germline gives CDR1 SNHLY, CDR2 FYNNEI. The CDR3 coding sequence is TGTGCCAGCAACCCCCCAGGGGATGGTAAAAACATTCAGTACTTC. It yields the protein CASNPPGDGKNIQYF.

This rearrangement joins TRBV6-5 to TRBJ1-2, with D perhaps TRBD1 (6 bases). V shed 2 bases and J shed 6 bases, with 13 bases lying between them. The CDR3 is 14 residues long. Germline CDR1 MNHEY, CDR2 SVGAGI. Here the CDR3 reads CASSYVGGRNGYTF. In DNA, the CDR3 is TGTGCCAGCAGTTACGTTGGGGGCCGGAATGGCTACACCTTC.

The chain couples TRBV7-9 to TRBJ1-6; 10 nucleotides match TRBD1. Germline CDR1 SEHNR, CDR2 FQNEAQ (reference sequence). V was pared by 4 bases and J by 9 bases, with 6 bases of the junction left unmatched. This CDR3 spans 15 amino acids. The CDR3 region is CASSYDRGPISPLHF. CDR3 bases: TGTGCCAGCAGCTATGACAGGGGGCCAATTTCACCCCTCCACTTT.

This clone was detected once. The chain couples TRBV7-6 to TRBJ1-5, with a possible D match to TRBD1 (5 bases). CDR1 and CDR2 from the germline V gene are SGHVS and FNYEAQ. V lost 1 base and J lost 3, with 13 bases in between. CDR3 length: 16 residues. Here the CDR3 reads CASSLGGSRNNQPQHF. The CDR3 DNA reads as TGTGCCAGCAGCTTAGGGGGGTCCAGGAACAATCAGCCCCAGCATTTT.